A selection of T cell receptor beta chains follows, all from one sample in a study of tumor-infiltrating lymphocytes in primary liver carcinoma. Each CDR3 protein gets one entry after TCRdb re-called the multiplex PCR reads with MiXCR. The sample lists 330,000 or so distinct CDR3 sequences; 65% were seen once. Sequencing was done on a sample of peripheral blood. These receptors came from a man in his forties with primary liver carcinoma and hepatitis B virus infection. CDR3s leave out the opening cysteine and the closing phenylalanine or tryptophan. Fields, in order: J gene, V gene, CDR3 protein.

TRBJ2-7	TRBV29-1	STGQMAYEQY
TRBJ2-7	TRBV11-2	VSSLTTRTGDQQY
TRBJ1-2	TRBV28	ASGREPYGYT
TRBJ2-3	TRBV9	ASSPRQGFGTDTQY
TRBJ1-5	TRBV19	ASSREEGVRNQPQH
TRBJ1-6	TRBV5-1	ASSLAGNHNSPLH
TRBJ2-3	TRBV6-4	ASSRTELTDTQY
TRBJ2-1	TRBV4-3	ASSQAPLAGRDEQF
TRBJ2-3	TRBV14	ASSQVTGGPTD
TRBJ2-5	TRBV11-1	ASRFQGEEAKY
TRBJ2-2	TRBV5-1	ASSPWTGGVTGELF
TRBJ2-5	TRBV29-1	NVAVLRTQY
TRBJ2-1	TRBV10-3	AADGGRFSEQF
TRBJ2-5	TRBV29-1	SVRDGQETRY
TRBJ2-1	TRBV6-5	ASSYKWWREGSYNEQF
TRBJ1-5	TRBV4-1	ASSQDEGIVKPQH
TRBJ2-1	TRBV11-1	TSSLAGIYNEQF
TRBJ2-3	TRBV5-1	ASSLSPGVRGDTQY
TRBJ1-2	TRBV5-6	ASSLGTSNYGYT
TRBJ2-3	TRBV24-1	ATNREIDTQY
TRBJ2-3	TRBV10-2	ASSVDRGPYTDTQY
TRBJ2-2	TRBV30	AWSAFGTSEPGELF
TRBJ2-3	TRBV11-2	ASSFRLAVNADTQY
TRBJ2-7	TRBV7-9	ASGRIIDEQY
TRBJ1-5	TRBV6-6	AGSYGTRRSHPQH
TRBJ1-4	TRBV6-1	ASRNTRLRGEKLF
TRBJ1-2	TRBV11-2	ASSLVQDGYT
TRBJ2-1	TRBV5-4	ASSTRLGYNEQF
TRBJ2-5	TRBV11-1	ASSGQVEVETQY
TRBJ1-1	TRBV10-3	AISEGENTEAF
TRBJ1-2	TRBV18	ASSPGQYYGYT
TRBJ2-2	TRBV11-3	ASSPAAANTGELF
TRBJ2-7	TRBV9	ASSVEAQGLGEQY
TRBJ1-3	TRBV11-2	ASSLEWGGDYSGNTIY
TRBJ1-5	TRBV12-3/TRBV12-4	ASSRDVGQPQH
TRBJ2-3	TRBV29-1	SVALISSVPSRDTQY
TRBJ1-4	TRBV4-2	AGSQDRGTNEKLF
TRBJ2-1	TRBV11-2	ANSFHQGISSYNEEF
TRBJ1-2	TRBV12-3/TRBV12-4	ASRANGQEGGYT
TRBJ2-7	TRBV28	ASTAEIRAGEQY
TRBJ1-4	TRBV11-2	ASSGSAATSEKLI
TRBJ2-4	TRBV28	ASSSPGAKNIQY
TRBJ1-3	TRBV28	ASTPGTGAGNTIY
TRBJ1-2	TRBV11-2	ASSLGVGGGYT
TRBJ1-1	TRBV30	AWSSVDRKDNTEAF
TRBJ2-1	TRBV11-3	TSSSGGSYNEQF
TRBJ2-6	TRBV5-1	ASSFLSRAEFGANILT
TRBJ2-3	TRBV28	ASSSARLAGSSDTQY
TRBJ2-3	TRBV5-1	ASSSQTAADTQY
TRBJ2-1	TRBV12-3/TRBV12-4	ASSLDRGGNEQF
TRBJ2-1	TRBV12-3/TRBV12-4	ASSLNSVYNEQF
TRBJ2-7	TRBV11-2	ASSFRRTIYEVY